These 3 T cell receptor beta chains originate from one sample sequenced in a study of control samples from healthy donors and cancer patients. Method: immunoSEQ multiplex PCR; TCRdb's copy keeps in-frame clones and lacks some. The table has about 140,000 clones, approximately 94% seen once. The material sequenced was blood. The receptors originated from a man aged 40-55 years in good health.

The genes are TRBV28 and TRBJ1-5; D not resolved. This CDR3 is 14 amino acids long. Germline CDR1 and CDR2: MDHEN and SYDVKM. Trimming stripped 3 bases from V and 7 bases from J, with 13 bases between. The CDR3 region is CASSFEWARQPQHF. The DNA of the CDR3 is TGTGCCAGCAGTTTTGAATGGGCCCGACAGCCCCAGCATTTT. Full variable domain (remainder filled in from reference TRBV28 and TRBJ1-5): DVKVTQSSRYLVKRTGEKVFLECVQDMDHENMFWYRQDPGLGLRLIYFSYDVKMKEKGDIPEGYSVSREKKERFSLILESASTNQTSMYLCASSFEWARQPQHFGDGTRLSIL.

The chain carries TRBV5-1 and TRBJ2-7; 10 bases are shared with TRBD1. Losses at the gene ends were 3 bases for V and 2 bases for J; bases not matched to a gene: 5. Germline V lookup: CDR1 SGHRS, CDR2 YFSETQ. There are 15 residues in the CDR3. CDR3 in amino acids: CASSSRGQGTYEQYF. CDR3 DNA sequence: TGCGCCAGCAGCTCCCGGGGACAGGGGACCTACGAGCAGTACTTC.

This clone came up once. The CDR3 sequence: CASHQSPGTEAFF. In nucleotides, the CDR3 is TGTGCCAGCCACCAATCCCCAGGCACTGAAGCTTTCTTT. The chain recombines TRBV6-5 with TRBJ1-1; D is undetermined. CDR3 length equals 13 residues. Trimming stripped 8 bases from V and 4 bases from J, with 14 bases between. CDR1 and CDR2 from the germline V gene are MNHEY and SVGAGI.